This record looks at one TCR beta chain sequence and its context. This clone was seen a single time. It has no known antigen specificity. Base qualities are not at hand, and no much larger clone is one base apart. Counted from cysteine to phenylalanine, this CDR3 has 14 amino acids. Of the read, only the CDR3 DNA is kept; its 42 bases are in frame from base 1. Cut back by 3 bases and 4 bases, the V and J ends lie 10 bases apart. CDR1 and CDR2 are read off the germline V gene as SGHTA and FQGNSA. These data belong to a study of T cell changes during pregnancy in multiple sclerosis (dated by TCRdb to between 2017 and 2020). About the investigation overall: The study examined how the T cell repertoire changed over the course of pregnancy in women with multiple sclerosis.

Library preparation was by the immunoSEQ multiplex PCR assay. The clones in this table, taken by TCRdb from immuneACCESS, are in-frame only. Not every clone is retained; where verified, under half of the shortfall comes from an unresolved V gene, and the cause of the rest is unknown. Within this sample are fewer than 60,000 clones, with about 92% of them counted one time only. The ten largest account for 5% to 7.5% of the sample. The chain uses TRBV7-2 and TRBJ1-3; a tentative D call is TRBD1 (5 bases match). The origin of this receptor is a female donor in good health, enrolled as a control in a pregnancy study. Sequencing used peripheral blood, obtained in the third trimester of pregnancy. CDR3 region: CASSFRGDGNTIYF. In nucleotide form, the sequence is TGTGCCAGCAGCTTTCGGGGGGACGGAAACACCATATATTTT.